Shown below are 20 T cell receptor beta chains from a single sample sequenced in a study of cytomegalovirus exposure and HLA in healthy donors. The primer mix had 60 Vbeta and 13 Jbeta primers. The data were produced by immunoSEQ multiplex PCR, yet TCRdb's version contains in-frame clones alone and is incomplete. Of approximately 110,000 clones listed, 15% are singletons. Sequencing was carried out using PBMCs. Receptors originate from a woman between 18 and 29 years old in good health and CMV-seronegative.

V and J are TRBV5-8 and TRBJ1-6; 11 nucleotides agree with TRBD1. CDR1 and CDR2 from the germline V gene are SGHTS and YDEGEE. The CDR3 runs to 15 residues. The J segment lost 9 bases and the V segment lost 6 bases, leaving 8 bases of the junction unmatched. The CDR3 sequence: CASTPWTGGFSPLHF. The DNA for the CDR3 is TGTGCCAGCACCCCCTGGACAGGGGGCTTTTCACCCCTCCACTTT.

The chain is built from TRBV28 and TRBJ1-5, with unresolved D. The CDR3 loop spans 16 amino acids. In germline, CDR1 is MDHEN, CDR2 SYDVKM. V was clipped by 4 bases and J by 2 bases, with 15 bases between them. The CDR3 loop is CASSYAHEGRNQPQHF. In DNA form, the CDR3 reads TGTGCCAGCAGTTACGCCCACGAGGGCCGCAATCAGCCCCAGCATTTT. The variable domain in full, with the rest retrieved from reference TRBV28 and TRBJ1-5, is DVKVTQSSRYLVKRTGEKVFLECVQDMDHENMFWYRQDPGLGLRLIYFSYDVKMKEKGDIPEGYSVSREKKERFSLILESASTNQTSMYLCASSYAHEGRNQPQHFGDGTRLSIL.

This clone was recorded a few times. The chain uses TRBV4-3 and TRBJ1-6; D ambiguous. With 0 bases removed from V and 7 bases from J, the gap between germline ends came to 10 bases. Germline values: CDR1 LGHNA, CDR2 YSLEER. The CDR3 has 15 amino acids. CDR3 nucleotides: TGCGCCAGCAGCCAAGATTCGGGGAGAAATTCACCCCTCCACTTT. Amino acids: CASSQDSGRNSPLHF.

The sample holds a few counts of this clone. This chain joins TRBV9 and TRBJ1-3; D gene uncertain. There are 15 residues in the CDR3. Deletions cut 0 bases from V and 0 bases from J, with 7 bases between. Germline loops: CDR1 SGDLS, CDR2 YYNGEE. CDR3 protein: CASSVGGNSGNTIYF. The CDR3 coding sequence is TGTGCCAGCAGCGTAGGAGGTAACTCTGGAAACACCATATATTTT.

V usage is TRBV19 and J usage is TRBJ1-1, with D unclear. Germline assignment: CDR1 LNHDA and CDR2 SQIVND (reference sequence). The CDR3 length is 12 residues. Trimming took 5 bases from V and 3 from J, leaving 7 bases between them. CDR3 sequence: CASSAPDTEAFF. The CDR3 DNA reads as TGTGCCAGTAGTGCCCCGGACACTGAAGCTTTCTTT.

The chain uses TRBV4-3 and TRBJ2-3; 15 bases fit TRBD2. The CDR3 length is 16 residues. With 3 bases clipped from V and 3 bases from J, the junction kept 1 base outside the gene matches. CDR1 is LGHNA, CDR2 YSLEER, per germline. The CDR3 sequence: CASSQGLAGGTDTQYF. The CDR3 DNA reads as TGCGCCAGCAGCCAGGGACTAGCGGGGGGTACAGATACGCAGTATTTT.

CDR3 nucleotides: TGTGCCTGGAGTACCGGGAGCTCCCCAGAGACCCAGTACTTC. Residues: CAWSTGSSPETQYF. V is TRBV30 and J is TRBJ2-5; a weak D match, TRBD2 (6 bases). Germline assignment: CDR1 GTSNPN and CDR2 SVGIG (reference sequence). CDR3 length: 14 residues. Trimming shortened V by 2 bases and J by 4 bases, and 14 bases separated the two germline ends.

Only a few counts were recorded for this clone. J is TRBJ2-5 and V is TRBV28; possibly TRBD1 for D (6 bases). Germline V CDR1 and CDR2: MDHEN, SYDVKM. Trimming stripped 3 bases from V and 1 base from J, with 21 bases between. This CDR3 is built from 18 residues. The CDR3 region is CASSFPLQGKKVQETQYF. The CDR3 DNA sequence: TGTGCCAGCAGTTTCCCACTACAGGGAAAGAAGGTCCAAGAGACCCAGTACTTC.

This chain links TRBV9 with TRBJ2-4; the D gene is possibly TRBD2 (6 bases). The CDR3 is 15 residues long. Germline V lookup: CDR1 SGDLS, CDR2 YYNGEE. Trimming shortened V by 0 bases and J by 7 bases, and 14 bases separated the two germline ends. CDR3 sequence reads: CASSVGSTSGNIQYF. In DNA, the CDR3 is TGTGCCAGCAGCGTAGGCTCGACTAGTGGCAACATTCAGTACTTC.

The genes are TRBV7-2 and TRBJ2-2, with 8 bases that match TRBD2. From germline, CDR1 is SGHTA and CDR2 FQGNSA. V lost 0 bases to trimming and J lost 7 bases; unmatched junction nucleotides: 4. CDR3 length: 15 residues. CDR3 in amino acids: CASSLAMAGGGELFF. As DNA, the CDR3 is TGTGCCAGCAGCTTAGCGATGGCGGGAGGCGGGGAGCTGTTTTTT. The complete variable domain, with remaining parts taken from reference TRBV7-2 and TRBJ2-2, reads GAGVSQSPSNKVTEKGKDVELRCDPISGHTALYWYRQSLGQGLEFLIYFQGNSAPDKSGLPSDRFSAERTGGSVSTLTIQRTQQEDSAVYLCASSLAMAGGGELFFGEGSRLTVL.

The chain links TRBV6-5 to TRBJ2-5, with TRBD1 matching over 7 bases. CDR1 MNHEY and CDR2 SVGAGI come from the germline V gene. J was trimmed by 4 bases and V by 0 bases; bases with no gene match: 5. CDR3 length: 15 amino acids. The CDR3 region is CASSYSPRGTETQYF. The CDR3 DNA is TGTGCCAGCAGTTACTCGCCCAGGGGGACAGAGACCCAGTACTTC.

The rearrangement joins TRBV28 to TRBJ1-5; no reliable D call. Germline V gives CDR1 MDHEN, CDR2 SYDVKM. The CDR3 length is 12 residues. V shed 7 bases and J shed 1 base, with 5 bases lying between them. The CDR3 reads CASTVSNQPQHF. In DNA, the CDR3 is TGTGCCAGCACAGTGAGCAATCAGCCCCAGCATTTT.

V and J are TRBV4-1 and TRBJ1-4; D gene uncertain. The germline V gene has CDR1 MGHRA and CDR2 YSYEKL. The ends were cut back, 3 bases at V and 0 bases at J, with 5 bases in the middle. This CDR3 has 14 residues. CDR3 coding DNA: TGCGCCAGCAGCCACAGAACAACTAATGAAAAACTGTTTTTT. Translating it yields CASSHRTTNEKLFF.

This clone has a handful of counts. The chain couples TRBV28 to TRBJ2-7; D not resolved. Between the trimmed V and J ends, which lost 10 bases and 0 bases, there was a span of 10 bases. Per the germline V gene, CDR1 is MDHEN and CDR2 is SYDVKM. The CDR3 has 12 amino acids. Here the CDR3 reads CAIETPSYEQYF. Here the CDR3 DNA reads TGTGCCATCGAGACACCCTCCTACGAGCAGTACTTC.

There are a few counts of this clone. The V and J genes are TRBV4-1 and TRBJ1-2; 8 bases agree with TRBD1. The CDR3 has 13 residues. V lost 10 bases to trimming and J lost 8 bases; unmatched junction nucleotides: 12. The V gene's germline CDR1 is MGHRA and CDR2 YSYEKL. CDR3: CATLGTGLYGYTF. CDR3 DNA: TGCGCCACCCTGGGGACAGGACTTTACGGCTACACCTTC.

In DNA form, the CDR3 reads TGCGCCAGCAGCTTGGGGACAGGGGGTATCTGGAATGAGCAGTTCTTC. This sequence encodes CASSLGTGGIWNEQFF. The chain recombines TRBV5-1 with TRBJ2-1, with TRBD1 identical over 10 bases. Germline V gene sequence: CDR1 SGHRS, CDR2 YFSETQ. The V segment lost 0 bases and the J segment 7 bases; nucleotides outside the gene matches: 7. CDR3 length: 16 residues.

This chain joins TRBV5-1 and TRBJ2-2; no reliable D call. This CDR3 is built from 13 residues. Trimming pared 1 base from V and 6 bases from J, leaving 7 bases between. CDR1 is SGHRS, CDR2 YFSETQ, per germline. CDR3 bases: TGCGCCAGCAGCTTGCAAGCTCCCGGGGAGCTGTTTTTT. Protein: CASSLQAPGELFF.

The CDR3 nucleotides are TGCAGCGCCCTCGGGGCGGGGGGGGCAGATACGCAGTATTTT. Translated: CSALGAGGADTQYF. The chain carries TRBV29-1 and TRBJ2-3; 9 nucleotides match TRBD2. Germline CDR1 reads SQVTM; CDR2 reads ANQGSEA. The length of the CDR3 is 14 residues. The V gene end was trimmed by 7 bases and the J gene end by 4 bases; junction bases not matched to a gene: 9.

In this sample, this clone turned up a few times. The CDR3 spells CASVPGTSSFNTGELFF. CDR3 sequence (DNA): TGTGCCAGCGTTCCCGGGACTAGCTCTTTCAACACCGGGGAGCTGTTTTTT. The chain is built from TRBV10-3 and TRBJ2-2, with 9 positions matching TRBD2. This CDR3 comprises 17 residues. The germline CDR1 and CDR2 sequences are ENHRY and SYGVKD. V trimming: 10 bases; J trimming: 2 bases; junction bases outside the gene matches: 14.

The chain uses TRBV11-2 and TRBJ1-2; D unclear. The CDR3 is made up of 13 amino acids. The ends were cut back, 1 base at V and 4 bases at J, with 7 bases in the middle. CDR1 is SGHAT, CDR2 FQNNGV, per germline. The CDR3 nucleotides are TGTGCCAGCAGCTTAGTCAAATTCTATGGCTACACCTTC. Encoded protein: CASSLVKFYGYTF.